Each of the 21 T cell receptor beta chains below was sequenced from the same sample in a study of blood T cell repertoires in COVID-19 (dated by TCRdb to 2020 to 2022). Libraries were made using the immunoSEQ multiplex PCR assay. TCRdb holds this immuneACCESS table with in-frame rearrangements only. Some clones are missing; in checked studies, unresolved V genes explain under half, and the rest has no known cause. The sample contains 30,000 to 35,000 clones, 89% of them found a single time. Of the sample, about 26% falls within the top ten clones. The source material was peripheral blood. These receptors all come from a man older than 75 with acute or convalescent COVID-19.

This chain links TRBV7-2 with TRBJ2-1; the D is unclear. Trimming left V 6 bases short and J 4 bases short, with 10 bases between. The CDR3 extends over 13 amino acids. Germline V gene sequence: CDR1 SGHTA, CDR2 FQGNSA. CDR3 coding DNA: TGTGCCAGCAGGTTCGGAGCATACAATGAGCAGTTCTTC. This gives the protein CASRFGAYNEQFF.

The V and J genes are TRBV29-1 and TRBJ2-1, with D perhaps matching TRBD2 (5 bases). Germline loops: CDR1 SQVTM, CDR2 ANQGSEA. V shed 7 bases and J shed 5 bases, with 9 bases lying between them. This CDR3 region has 11 residues. CDR3 amino acids: CSAAVDNEQFF. The CDR3 nucleotides are TGCAGCGCAGCGGTGGACAATGAGCAGTTCTTC.

In its sample, this clone was seen once. The V and J genes are TRBV5-6 and TRBJ2-5; 7 bases fit TRBD1. Germline V gene data show CDR1 as SGHDT and CDR2 as YYEEEE. This CDR3 contains 15 residues. The trim removed 2 bases at V and 2 bases at J, leaving 6 bases unmatched. CDR3 in DNA: TGTGCCAGCAGCTTTTGGCAGGGGGAACAAGAGACCCAGTACTTC. This translates into CASSFWQGEQETQYF.

This chain connects TRBV5-1 to TRBJ2-1; 10 nucleotides align to TRBD1. CDR1 is SGHRS, CDR2 YFSETQ, per germline. The CDR3 extends over 15 amino acids. After removal of 5 bases from V and 5 bases from J, the junction contained 7 bases not matched to a gene. The CDR3 bases are TGCGCCAGCAGTTGGGGACAGGGGCGGAACAATGAGCAGTTCTTC. Translation: CASSWGQGRNNEQFF.

J is TRBJ1-6 and V is TRBV10-3; 10 bases align to TRBD1. Germline lookup yields CDR1 ENHRY and CDR2 SYGVKD. V dropped 0 bases and J dropped 8; count of bases not matched to a gene: 7. The CDR3 is 17 residues long. The CDR3 DNA follows: TGTGCCATCAGTGAGTCGCATTCAGGGACAGGGGATTCACCCCTCCACTTT. Translating it yields CAISESHSGTGDSPLHF.

The CDR3 DNA is TGCGCCAGCAGCCAGGGACTAGCGGGAGAGGGATGGACAGAGACCCAGTACTTC. Translation: CASSQGLAGEGWTETQYF. The chain couples TRBV4-1 to TRBJ2-5, with 14 bases fitting TRBD2. Unmatched junction bases numbered 10, after V lost 3 bases and J lost 4 bases. Germline CDR1 reads MGHRA; CDR2 reads YSYEKL. The CDR3 totals 18 residues.

The chain carries TRBV3-1 (or the pseudogene TRBV3-2) and TRBJ1-5; D might be TRBD1 (5 bases). The germline V gene encodes CDR1 LGHDT and CDR2 YNNKEL (reference sequence). The CDR3 is 14 residues long. V was clipped by 2 bases and J by 5 bases, with 10 bases between them. CDR3: CASSQRGADQPQHF. The CDR3 bases are TGTGCCAGCAGCCAAAGGGGTGCCGATCAGCCCCAGCATTTT.

The rearrangement uses TRBV5-4 and TRBJ2-5; TRBD2 matches 7 bases. This CDR3 has 14 residues. Germline V CDR1 and CDR2: SGHNT, YYREEE (reference sequence). V lost 4 bases and J lost 4; bases outside the gene matches: 7. The CDR3 nucleotides read TGTGCCAGCAGCCTTCAGAGCGGGACAGAGACCCAGTACTTC. It translates to CASSLQSGTETQYF.

The V call is TRBV24-1, the J call TRBJ2-1, with a possible D match to TRBD2 (5 bases). Germline V CDR1 and CDR2: KGHDR, SFDVKD. The CDR3 spans 16 residues. V lost 4 bases, J lost 0 bases, and 12 bases lay in between. CDR3: CATSDSLANSYNEQFF. Here the CDR3 DNA reads TGTGCCACCAGTGACTCGCTAGCCAACTCCTACAATGAGCAGTTCTTC.

V gene TRBV10-3 combines with J gene TRBJ1-1; possibly TRBD1 for D (6 bases). CDR1 is ENHRY and CDR2 is SYGVKD in the germline V gene. The CDR3 has 13 amino acids. With 2 bases removed from V and 11 bases from J, the gap between germline ends came to 15 bases. CDR3 DNA sequence: TGTGCCATCAGTGAGGGGGACCCAAGGGGGGCTTTCTTT. Its translation is CAISEGDPRGAFF.

The rearrangement joins TRBV11-3 to TRBJ2-1, with 14 bases fitting TRBD2. In germline, CDR1 is SGHNT, CDR2 YENEEA. There are 15 residues in the CDR3. Trimming removed 5 bases from V and 10 bases from J; junction bases left unmatched: 7. CDR3 protein: CASSPGLAGGREQFF. Written as DNA, the CDR3 is TGTGCCAGCAGCCCCGGACTAGCGGGAGGTCGGGAGCAGTTCTTC.

The J gene is TRBJ2-7, the V gene TRBV7-2, with D maybe TRBD2 (6 bases). Germline assignment: CDR1 SGHTA and CDR2 FQGNSA. The CDR3 contains 18 residues. Deletions cut 2 bases from V and 3 bases from J, with 23 bases between. The CDR3 DNA follows: TGTGCCAGCAGCTTAATGTCCGGCGGGACTTCTACCAACTACGAGCAGTACTTC. Translation gives CASSLMSGGTSTNYEQYF.

The CDR3 spells CASSQDLETSGRSEQFF. The CDR3, as DNA: TGTGCCAGCAGCCAAGATCTGGAGACTAGCGGGAGAAGTGAGCAGTTCTTC. V is TRBV3-1 (or the pseudogene TRBV3-2) and J is TRBJ2-1; 12 bases are shared with TRBD2. The germline CDR1 and CDR2 sequences are LGHDT and YNNKEL (reference sequence). The CDR3 spans 17 residues. The junction had 9 bases not matched to a gene; V was cut back by 0 bases and J by 9 bases.

This chain uses TRBV5-6 with TRBJ2-3; 7 nucleotides agree with TRBD2. The junction had 8 bases not matched to a gene; V was cut back by 9 bases and J by 1 base. Germline lookup yields CDR1 SGHDT and CDR2 YYEEEE. This CDR3 comprises 14 residues. The CDR3 region is CATHASGRTDTQYF. CDR3 nucleotide sequence: TGTGCCACCCACGCTAGCGGCCGCACAGATACGCAGTATTTT.

This chain links TRBV6-5 with TRBJ1-2; tentatively, D is TRBD1 (5 bases). Germline V CDR1 and CDR2: MNHEY, SVGAGI. The CDR3 runs to 11 residues. V shed 2 bases and J shed 8 bases, with 6 bases lying between them. CDR3 region: CASSYAGGYTF. The CDR3 region has the DNA TGTGCCAGCAGTTACGCAGGGGGCTACACCTTC.

V is TRBV12-3 or TRBV12-4 and J is TRBJ2-7; D unclear. This CDR3 comprises 13 residues. V was pared by 7 bases and J by 2 bases, with 12 bases between. CDR3 nucleotides: TGTGCCAGCACCCTTTATCCCGCCTACGAGCAGTACTTC. Amino acid sequence: CASTLYPAYEQYF.

The chain employs TRBV11-3 and TRBJ2-7, with D possibly being TRBD2 (5 bases). The CDR3 extends over 12 amino acids. V dropped 5 bases and J dropped 2 bases, with 7 bases sitting between them. Germline V lookup: CDR1 SGHNT, CDR2 YENEEA. The CDR3 DNA follows: TGTGCCAGCAGCCGGGGAACCTACGAGCAGTACTTC. Translating gives CASSRGTYEQYF.

The chain employs TRBV25-1 and TRBJ2-1; 14 bases line up with TRBD2. The V segment lost 8 bases and the J segment 1 base; nucleotides outside the gene matches: 7. The CDR3 extends over 17 amino acids. CDR1 is MGHDK and CDR2 is SYGVNS in the germline V gene. Here the CDR3 DNA reads TGTGCCAGCGACGGGACTAGCGGGAGTGCGTCCTACAATGAGCAGTTCTTC. It yields the protein CASDGTSGSASYNEQFF.

This clone occurred once. The CDR3 DNA reads as TGTGCCAGCAGCTTAAGCGGGGATGGCTACACCTTC. Amino acid sequence: CASSLSGDGYTF. The chain employs TRBV11-2 and TRBJ1-2; D remains unclear. Germline CDR1 and CDR2: SGHAT and FQNNGV. V was clipped by 2 bases and J by 6 bases, with 7 bases between them. This CDR3 contains 12 residues.

The chain has TRBV5-1 and TRBJ2-3; tentative D call: TRBD2 (5 bases). Germline V gene lookup returns CDR1 SGHRS and CDR2 YFSETQ. The CDR3 runs 16 residues. V was cut by 2 bases and J by 0 bases, with 13 bases left in between. The CDR3 here is CASSFPSGYSTDTQYF. The CDR3, as DNA: TGCGCCAGCAGCTTCCCAAGCGGATACAGCACAGATACGCAGTATTTT. Drawing the rest from reference TRBV5-1 and TRBJ2-3, the complete variable domain is KAGVTQTPRYLIKTRGQQVTLSCSPISGHRSVSWYQQTPGQGLQFLFEYFSETQRNKGNFPGRFSGRQFSNSRSEMNVSTLELGDSALYLCASSFPSGYSTDTQYFGPGTRLTVL.

The CDR3: CASSHGDTPGEETQYF. The CDR3 DNA reads TGCGCCAGCAGCCACGGCGACACCCCGGGGGAAGAGACCCAGTACTTC. The chain couples TRBV4-1 to TRBJ2-5; D might be TRBD2 (6 bases). CDR3 length: 16 residues. The germline V gene encodes CDR1 MGHRA and CDR2 YSYEKL. V lost 3 bases and J 3 bases, leaving 17 bases between the germline ends.